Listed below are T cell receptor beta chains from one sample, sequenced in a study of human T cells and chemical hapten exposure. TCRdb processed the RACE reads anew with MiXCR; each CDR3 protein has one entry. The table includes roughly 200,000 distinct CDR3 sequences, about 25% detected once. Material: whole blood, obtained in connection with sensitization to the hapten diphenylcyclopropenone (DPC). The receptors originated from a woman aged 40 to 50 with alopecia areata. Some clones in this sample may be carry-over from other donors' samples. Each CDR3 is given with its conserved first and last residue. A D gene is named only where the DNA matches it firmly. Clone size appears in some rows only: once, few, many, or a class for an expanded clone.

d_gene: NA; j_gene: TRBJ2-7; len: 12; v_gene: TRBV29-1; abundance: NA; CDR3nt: TGCAGCGTTGCGACAAACTCCTACGAGCAGTACTTC; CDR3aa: CSVATNSYEQYF
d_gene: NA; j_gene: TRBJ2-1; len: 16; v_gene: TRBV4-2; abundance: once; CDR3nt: TGTGCCAGCAGCCAAGATAGGGCGCTGTCCTACAATGAGCAGTTCTTC; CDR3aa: CASSQDRALSYNEQFF
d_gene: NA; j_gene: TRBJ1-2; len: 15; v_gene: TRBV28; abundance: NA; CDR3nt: TGTGCCAGCCACGATTTAGACGGGACATTTTATGGCTACACCTTC; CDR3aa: CASHDLDGTFYGYTF
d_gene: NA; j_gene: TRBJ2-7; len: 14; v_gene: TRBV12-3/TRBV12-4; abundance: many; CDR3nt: TGTGCCAGCAGTGAGGGAGGGACAGGAATCGAGCAGTACTTC; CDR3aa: CASSEGGTGIEQYF
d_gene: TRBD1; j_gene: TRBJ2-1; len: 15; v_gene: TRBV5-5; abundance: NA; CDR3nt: TGTGCCAGCAGCCTTCCGGGACAGGGTGTCGATGAGCAGTTCTTC; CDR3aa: CASSLPGQGVDEQFF
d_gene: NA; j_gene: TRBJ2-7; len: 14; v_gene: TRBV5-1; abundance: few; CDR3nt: TGCGCCAGCAATGAAGTCCCAGGCCCCACCGAGCAGTACTTC; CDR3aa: CASNEVPGPTEQYF
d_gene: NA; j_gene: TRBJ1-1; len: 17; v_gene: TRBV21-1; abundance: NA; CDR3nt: TGTGCCAGCAGCAAAGCGGCCCAGGACAGGTCGAACACTGAAGCTTTCTTT; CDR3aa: CASSKAAQDRSNTEAFF
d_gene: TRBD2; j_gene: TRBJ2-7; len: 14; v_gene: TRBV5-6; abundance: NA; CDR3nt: TGTGCCAGCAGCTTGCTAGCGGGAACGCGTGAGCAGTACTTC; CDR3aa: CASSLLAGTREQYF
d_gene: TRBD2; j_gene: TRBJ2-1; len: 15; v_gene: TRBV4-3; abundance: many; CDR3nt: TGCGCCAGCAGCCAAGCGCTAGCGGGAGTCTATGAGCAGTTCTTC; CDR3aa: CASSQALAGVYEQFF
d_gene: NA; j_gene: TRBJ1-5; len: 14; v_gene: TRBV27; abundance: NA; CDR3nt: TGTGCCAGCAGTTTATCGTCTCCCAATCAGCCCCAGCATTTT; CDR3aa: CASSLSSPNQPQHF
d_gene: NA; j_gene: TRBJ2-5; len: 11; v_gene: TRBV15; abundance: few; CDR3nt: TGTGCCACCAGCAACCAAGAGACCCAGTACTTC; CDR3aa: CATSNQETQYF
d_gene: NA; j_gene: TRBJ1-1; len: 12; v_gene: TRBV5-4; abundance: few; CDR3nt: TGTGCCAGCAGCTTGAGGGGGTCGGGAGCTTTCTTT; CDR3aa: CASSLRGSGAFF
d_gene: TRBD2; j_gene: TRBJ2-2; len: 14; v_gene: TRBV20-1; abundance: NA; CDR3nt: TGCAGTGCTAAAAGCGGGGTGAACACCGGGGAGCTGTTTTTT; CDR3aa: CSAKSGVNTGELFF
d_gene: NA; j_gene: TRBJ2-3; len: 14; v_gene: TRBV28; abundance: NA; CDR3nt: TGTGCCAGCACATTCCGCCTTCAATCGGATACGCAGTATTTT; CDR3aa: CASTFRLQSDTQYF
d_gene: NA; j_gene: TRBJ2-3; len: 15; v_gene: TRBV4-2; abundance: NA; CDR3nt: TGTGCCAGCAGCCAAGATTCTCCAGCGAGAGATACGCAGTATTTT; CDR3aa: CASSQDSPARDTQYF
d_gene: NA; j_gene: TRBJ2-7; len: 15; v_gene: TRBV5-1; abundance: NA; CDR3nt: TGCGCCAGCAGCTTGGAGACGGCTACCTCCTACGAGCAGTACTTC; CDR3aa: CASSLETATSYEQYF
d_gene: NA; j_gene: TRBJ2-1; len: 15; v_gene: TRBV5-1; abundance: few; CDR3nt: TGCGCCAGCAGCTTGGGGGCGGGACAGTTCAATGAGCAGTTCTTC; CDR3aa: CASSLGAGQFNEQFF
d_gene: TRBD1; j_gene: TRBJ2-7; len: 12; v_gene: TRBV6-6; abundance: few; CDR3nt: TGTGCCAGCAGTCAACAGGGGCAGTCGGCTTACTTC; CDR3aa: CASSQQGQSAYF
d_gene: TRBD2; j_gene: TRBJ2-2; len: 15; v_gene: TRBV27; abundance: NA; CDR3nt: TGTGCCAGCAGTTTTGCGGGAGTGGGCACCGGGGAGCTGTTTTTT; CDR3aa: CASSFAGVGTGELFF
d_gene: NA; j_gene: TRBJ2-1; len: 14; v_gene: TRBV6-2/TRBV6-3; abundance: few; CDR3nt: TGTGCCAGCAGGACGGGACCAATCTACAATGAGCAGTTCTTC; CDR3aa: CASRTGPIYNEQFF
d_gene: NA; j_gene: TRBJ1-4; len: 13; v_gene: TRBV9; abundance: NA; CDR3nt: TGTGCCAGCAGCGTAGACCTTAATGAAAAACTGTTTTTT; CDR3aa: CASSVDLNEKLFF
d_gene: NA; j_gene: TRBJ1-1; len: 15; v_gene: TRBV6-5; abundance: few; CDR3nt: TGTGCCAGCAGTTACTCGAGCCAACTGAACACTGAAGCTTTCTTT; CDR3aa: CASSYSSQLNTEAFF
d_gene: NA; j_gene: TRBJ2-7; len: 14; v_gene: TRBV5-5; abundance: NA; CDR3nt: TGTGCCAGCAGCTTGGTAACCGACAGTCTGGGGAAGTACTTC; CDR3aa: CASSLVTDSLGKYF
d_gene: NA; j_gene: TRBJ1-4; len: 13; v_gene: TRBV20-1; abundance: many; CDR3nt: TGCAGTGCTAGAGATGGCCCAGGGGAAAAACTGTTTTTT; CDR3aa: CSARDGPGEKLFF
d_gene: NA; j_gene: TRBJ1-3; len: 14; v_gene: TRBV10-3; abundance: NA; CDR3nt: TGTGCCATCAGCTCCACCGCGGTTGGAAACACCATATATTTT; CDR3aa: CAISSTAVGNTIYF
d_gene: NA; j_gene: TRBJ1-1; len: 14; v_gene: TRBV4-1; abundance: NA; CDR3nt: TGCGCCAGCAGCCAAACGAGGCGGGTCGCTGAAGCTTTCTTT; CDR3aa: CASSQTRRVAEAFF
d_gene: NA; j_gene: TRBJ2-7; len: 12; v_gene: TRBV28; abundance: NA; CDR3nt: TGTGCCAGCAGTTTTGACCGCGACGAGCAGTACTTC; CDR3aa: CASSFDRDEQYF
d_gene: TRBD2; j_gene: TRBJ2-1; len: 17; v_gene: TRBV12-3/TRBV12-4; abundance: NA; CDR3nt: TGTGCCAGCAGTTTAGCCTTCGGACTAGCGGGGTACAATGAGCAGTTCTTC; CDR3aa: CASSLAFGLAGYNEQFF
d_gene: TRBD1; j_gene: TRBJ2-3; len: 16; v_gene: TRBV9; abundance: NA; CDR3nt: TGTGCCAGCAGCGTAGCGGCAGGGGGAATGAGAGATACGCAGTATTTT; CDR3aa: CASSVAAGGMRDTQYF
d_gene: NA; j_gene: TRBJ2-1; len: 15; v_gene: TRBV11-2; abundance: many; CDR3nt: TGTGCCAGCAGCTTAAATGTGCTAGCGATCAATGAGCAGTTCTTC; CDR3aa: CASSLNVLAINEQFF
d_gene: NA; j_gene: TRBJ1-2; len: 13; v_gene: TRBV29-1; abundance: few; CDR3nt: TGCAGCGTTGAAGATGCCGACAGTGGGATATACACCTTC; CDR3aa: CSVEDADSGIYTF
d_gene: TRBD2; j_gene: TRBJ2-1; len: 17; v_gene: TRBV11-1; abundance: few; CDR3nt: TGTGCCAGCAGCCAACTAGCGGGAGGCGGCTCCTACAATGAGCAGTTCTTC; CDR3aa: CASSQLAGGGSYNEQFF
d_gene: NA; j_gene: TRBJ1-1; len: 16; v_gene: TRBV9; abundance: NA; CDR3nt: TGTGCCAGCAGCGTAGGAGAAGGAGCGGTGAACACTGAAGCTTTCTTT; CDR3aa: CASSVGEGAVNTEAFF